A single sample gave rise to the 24 T cell receptor beta chains below, sequenced in a study of T-cell memory formation after mild COVID-19. TCRdb analysed the 5' RACE reads with MiXCR anew, one entry per CDR3 protein. The table includes roughly 620,000 distinct CDR3 sequences, more than 15% detected once. The sample taken for sequencing was PBMCs or a T cell subset sorted from them (not recorded which). Receptors originate from an adult woman who had mild COVID-19 (a few samples of this study predate the infection). Cell type and time point are not known.

This chain uses TRBV30 with TRBJ1-5, with a tentative D call TRBD1 (5 bases). Trimming stripped 0 bases from V and 9 bases from J, with 12 bases between. CDR3 length: 13 amino acids. From germline, CDR1 is GTSNPN and CDR2 SVGIG (reference sequence). The DNA of the CDR3 is TGTGCCTGGAGTGTATTGGGGCGAGGGCCCCAGCATTTT. Translation gives CAWSVLGRGPQHF.

This clonotype has just a few counts. The J gene is TRBJ2-3, the V gene TRBV30; TRBD1 agrees at 7 bases. Losses at the gene ends were 0 bases for V and 2 bases for J; bases not matched to a gene: 2. Germline CDR1 is GTSNPN and CDR2 is SVGIG (reference sequence). CDR3 length: 14 residues. The CDR3 nucleotides read TGTGCCTGGAGTGTAGGGACAGACACAGATACGCAGTATTTT. As protein: CAWSVGTDTDTQYF. Full variable domain (missing parts from reference TRBV30 and TRBJ2-3): SQTIHQWPATLVQPVGSPLSLECTVEGTSNPNLYWYRQAAGRGLQLLFYSVGIGQISSEVPQNLSASRPQDRQFILSSKKLLLSDSGFYLCAWSVGTDTDTQYFGPGTRLTVL.

This clonotype was recorded many times. The chain carries TRBV5-4 and TRBJ2-1, with TRBD2 matching over 8 bases. Trimming took 2 bases from V and 1 from J; bases not matched to a gene: 2. The germline V gene has CDR1 SGHNT and CDR2 YYREEE (reference sequence). CDR3 length: 15 amino acids. The CDR3 here is CASSLRGGSYNEQFF. CDR3 DNA sequence: TGTGCCAGCAGCTTACGGGGGGGGTCCTACAATGAGCAGTTCTTC.

This clonotype was counted between two and nine times. The chain has TRBV7-8 and TRBJ1-2, with unresolved D. This CDR3 has 15 residues. Germline loops: CDR1 SGHVS, CDR2 FQNEAQ. The ends were cut back, 2 bases at V and 0 bases at J, with 10 bases in the middle. The CDR3, as DNA: TGTGCCAGCAGCTTACGTGACTGGTCTAACTATGGCTACACCTTC. This translates into CASSLRDWSNYGYTF.

The V call is TRBV5-1, the J call TRBJ2-2; 8 bases match TRBD2. The germline gives CDR1 SGHRS, CDR2 YFSETQ. CDR3 length: 15 residues. J gave up 7 bases and V 5 bases, and 10 bases lay outside the gene matches. This chain's CDR3 is CASSQGSGSIGELFF. The CDR3 bases are TGCGCCAGCAGTCAGGGGAGCGGGAGTATCGGGGAGCTGTTTTTT.

There are a few counts of this clonotype. V and J are TRBV2 and TRBJ2-5, with D tentatively TRBD1 or TRBD2 (5 bases each). The CDR3 is 14 residues long. V was shortened by 8 bases and J by 2 bases, with 15 bases between the two germline ends. Per the germline V gene, CDR1 is SNHLY and CDR2 is FYNNEI. CDR3 protein: CASEGQAIQETQYF. The CDR3 DNA follows: TGTGCCAGCGAGGGGCAGGCGATACAAGAGACCCAGTACTTC.

The CDR3 bases are TGTGCCAGCAGCTTATTTGTCTACGCGGGTGGTTACAATGAGCAGTTCTTC. Encoded protein: CASSLFVYAGGYNEQFF. This chain joins TRBV7-9 and TRBJ2-1, with D maybe TRBD2 (5 bases). Germline V gene lookup returns CDR1 SEHNR and CDR2 FQNEAQ (reference sequence). V lost 2 bases and J lost 4, with 18 bases in between. This CDR3 region has 17 residues. The full variable domain, in which reference TRBV7-9 and TRBJ2-1 provide the parts outside the CDR3, is DTGVSQNPRHKITKRGQNVTFRCDPISEHNRLYWYRQTLGQGPEFLTYFQNEAQLEKSRLLSDRFSAERPKGSFSTLEIQRTEQGDSAMYLCASSLFVYAGGYNEQFFGPGTRLTVL.

The chain recombines TRBV29-1 with TRBJ2-5, with D hard to call. Trimming took 2 bases from V and 5 from J, leaving 15 bases between them. Germline CDR1 and CDR2: SQVTM and ANQGSEA. This CDR3 contains 14 residues. CDR3 in amino acids: CSVESTLGSETQYF. The CDR3, as DNA: TGCAGCGTTGAATCTACGCTAGGTTCGGAGACCCAGTACTTC.

In its sample, this clonotype was seen a few times. The chain uses TRBV27 and TRBJ2-1, with D possibly TRBD1 on 6 matching bases. V was trimmed by 1 base and J by 4 bases, leaving 14 bases between them. Germline-derived CDR1 and CDR2 are MNHEY and SMNVEV (reference sequence). The CDR3 length is 16 residues. DNA for the CDR3: TGTGCCAGCAGTTTATTACTAGAGGGGGAGTACAATGAGCAGTTCTTC. It specifies CASSLLLEGEYNEQFF.

The chain uses TRBV20-1 and TRBJ1-1; no clear D gene. The ends were cut back, 3 bases at V and 0 bases at J, with 2 bases in the middle. Germline V lookup: CDR1 DFQATT, CDR2 SNEGSKA (reference sequence). The CDR3 spans 11 residues. The CDR3 nucleotides are TGCAGTGCTAGGATGAACACTGAAGCTTTCTTT. The encoded protein is CSARMNTEAFF.

This clonotype has only a few counts. The rearrangement joins TRBV4-1 to TRBJ1-2; D remains ambiguous. The V end lost 2 bases, the J end lost 4 bases, and 8 bases lay between the germline ends. The CDR3 has 13 residues. From germline, CDR1 is MGHRA and CDR2 YSYEKL. The CDR3: CASSQQVLYGYTF. CDR3 coding DNA: TGCGCCAGCAGCCAACAGGTACTCTATGGCTACACCTTC.

This chain links TRBV24-1 with TRBJ2-1, with TRBD2 matching over 8 bases. The V gene end was trimmed by 3 bases and the J gene end by 0 bases; junction bases not matched to a gene: 9. The CDR3 totals 18 residues. From germline, CDR1 is KGHDR and CDR2 SFDVKD. This CDR3 is CATSDPGLAVSSYNEQFF. The CDR3 DNA is TGTGCCACCAGTGATCCTGGACTAGCTGTAAGCTCCTACAATGAGCAGTTCTTC.

The chain is built from TRBV9 and TRBJ2-7, with TRBD2 identical over 14 bases. CDR1 is SGDLS, CDR2 YYNGEE, per germline. CDR3 length: 16 amino acids. J gave up 7 bases and V 3 bases, and 9 bases lay outside the gene matches. The CDR3 DNA reads TGTGCCAGCAGCGGCGCCGGGACTAGCGGGAGTGTTGAGCAGTACTTC. It codes for CASSGAGTSGSVEQYF.

The chain combines TRBV9 with TRBJ2-3, with TRBD2 identical over 8 bases. The CDR3 loop spans 15 amino acids. J gave up 4 bases and V 5 bases, and 9 bases lay outside the gene matches. Germline assignment: CDR1 SGDLS and CDR2 YYNGEE. The CDR3, as DNA: TGTGCCAGCAGTGCGGGAGGAGGGCGGGCAGATACGCAGTATTTT. Encoded protein: CASSAGGGRADTQYF.

In regard to this clonotype: One end of the junction does not line up with germline, which may come from a read error. The J gene is TRBJ2-6, the V gene TRBV12-3 or TRBV12-4; 7 bases line up with TRBD1. The CDR3 spans 17 residues. The CDR3 is CASTLGGLLSGANVLTF. The CDR3 coding sequence is TGTGCCAGCACTTTAGGGGGCCTTCTCTCTGGGGCCAACGTCCTGACTTTC.

The rearrangement links TRBV14 to TRBJ2-2, with D unresolved. CDR3 length: 13 amino acids. V was pared by 2 bases and J by 3 bases, with 4 bases between. Germline-derived CDR1 and CDR2 are SGHDN and FVKESK. The CDR3 sequence: CASSQPHTGELFF. CDR3 nucleotides: TGTGCCAGCAGCCAACCCCACACCGGGGAGCTGTTTTTT.

Ten or more counts support this clonotype. The V gene is TRBV24-1, the J gene TRBJ2-3; D might be TRBD2 (5 bases). This CDR3 has 16 residues. With 4 bases removed from V and 0 bases from J, the gap between germline ends came to 13 bases. Germline CDR1 is KGHDR and CDR2 is SFDVKD. In DNA, the CDR3 is TGTGCCACCAGTGACCAATCGAGGACTAGCACAGATACGCAGTATTTT. Protein product: CATSDQSRTSTDTQYF.

This clonotype has only a few counts. This rearrangement joins TRBV18 to TRBJ1-1; weak D call: TRBD1 (5 bases). In germline, CDR1 is KGHSH, CDR2 LQKENI. Deletions cut 1 base from V and 5 bases from J, with 11 bases between. The CDR3 is 14 residues long. This chain's CDR3 is CASSPQGERTEAFF. DNA for the CDR3: TGTGCCAGCTCACCACAAGGGGAACGGACTGAAGCTTTCTTT.

The rearrangement joins TRBV29-1 to TRBJ2-7; TRBD2 aligns across 7 bases. V dropped 4 bases and J dropped 4; count of bases not matched to a gene: 4. CDR1 is SQVTM and CDR2 is ANQGSEA in the germline V gene. The length of the CDR3 is 12 residues. CDR3 in amino acids: CSVGGRGYEQYF. For the CDR3, the DNA is TGCAGCGTTGGCGGGAGAGGGTACGAGCAGTACTTC.

V and J are TRBV20-1 and TRBJ2-1; D not certain. This CDR3 spans 15 amino acids. Per germline, CDR1 DFQATT and CDR2 SNEGSKA (reference sequence). V gave up 0 bases and J gave up 4 bases, with 13 bases separating them. This CDR3 reads CSAREATRAYNEQFF. The DNA for the CDR3 is TGCAGTGCTAGAGAGGCCACCCGAGCGTACAATGAGCAGTTCTTC.

The chain has TRBV6-5 and TRBJ2-3, with D possibly TRBD1 on 6 matching bases. This CDR3 spans 15 amino acids. The germline gives CDR1 MNHEY, CDR2 SVGAGI. V gave up 8 bases and J gave up 0 bases, with 15 bases separating them. The CDR3: CASGQIDSSTDTQYF. CDR3 coding DNA: TGTGCCAGCGGACAGATAGATTCCAGCACAGATACGCAGTATTTT.

The V call is TRBV18, the J call TRBJ1-1; 9 nucleotides align to TRBD1. Germline V CDR1 and CDR2: KGHSH, LQKENI. This CDR3 is 16 amino acids long. The J segment lost 7 bases and the V segment lost 1 base, leaving 10 bases of the junction unmatched. Here the CDR3 reads CASSPRSGQGGGEAFF. DNA of the CDR3: TGTGCCAGCTCACCACGATCGGGACAGGGAGGGGGTGAAGCTTTCTTT.

This clonotype was seen more than once but under ten times. This chain uses TRBV24-1 with TRBJ2-1; D is ambiguous. V dropped 0 bases and J dropped 6 bases, with 8 bases sitting between them. The CDR3 consists of 14 residues. Looked up from germline, CDR1 is KGHDR and CDR2 is SFDVKD. CDR3 DNA: TGTGCCACCAGTGATTTGCAAGGTTTCAATGAGCAGTTCTTC. It codes for CATSDLQGFNEQFF.

The DNA of the CDR3 is TGTGCCAGCAGCGACCAGACTAGCGGGAGGGTCAAGTACTTC. Translation: CASSDQTSGRVKYF. The J gene is TRBJ2-7, the V gene TRBV3-1; TRBD2 aligns across 14 bases. Germline V lookup: CDR1 LGHDT, CDR2 YNNKEL (reference sequence). CDR3 length: 14 residues. V shed 5 bases, J shed 11 bases, and the junction held 8 bases outside the gene matches.